A single sample gave rise to the 27 T cell receptor beta chains below, sequenced in a study of a mutant IDH1 vaccine in newly diagnosed glioma. Antigen specificity for these receptors is unknown. Time point denoted: week 35, safety follow-up. Topical imiquimod accompanied each vaccine dose, which consisted of 300 ug of mutant IDH1 20-mer peptide. Libraries were prepared by immunoSEQ multiplex PCR; TCRdb keeps only in-frame clonotypes and omits some of them. The table includes around 53,000 clones, approximately 79% detected once. The source material was PBMCs, sampled from a glioma patient whose treatment included an IDH1 peptide vaccine. The receptor source for this set is a middle-aged man with glioma.

This clone appeared once. The chain has TRBV27 and TRBJ1-1; D unresolved. The V gene lost 5 bases and the J gene lost 4 bases, with 14 bases spanning the gap. The germline CDR1 and CDR2 sequences are MNHEY and SMNVEV (reference sequence). This CDR3 has 14 amino acids. This CDR3 is CASSPSGVGTEAFF. CDR3 coding DNA: TGTGCCAGCAGTCCCTCCGGGGTCGGCACTGAAGCTTTCTTT.

The genes are TRBV7-9 and TRBJ1-2; TRBD1 matches at 11 bases. The CDR3 has 15 amino acids. The V and J ends lost 0 bases and 8 bases, in that order; junction bases with no gene match: 5. CDR1 is SEHNR, CDR2 FQNEAQ, per germline (reference sequence). CDR3 protein: CASSLAGTGGSGYTF. The DNA of the CDR3 is TGTGCCAGCAGCTTAGCGGGGACAGGGGGGAGCGGCTACACCTTC.

The chain links TRBV5-1 to TRBJ2-5; D may match TRBD1 or TRBD2 (5 bases each). The CDR3 extends over 14 amino acids. Germline V gives CDR1 SGHRS, CDR2 YFSETQ. Trimming stripped 5 bases from V and 2 bases from J, with 13 bases between. The CDR3 protein is CASSRDGKQETQYF. The DNA of the CDR3 is TGCGCCAGCAGTAGGGACGGCAAACAAGAGACCCAGTACTTC.

The rearrangement links TRBV11-2 to TRBJ2-3; D possibly corresponds to TRBD1 (5 bases). The CDR3 has 13 residues. The V gene lost 2 bases and the J gene lost 4 bases, with 7 bases spanning the gap. Germline V gives CDR1 SGHAT, CDR2 FQNNGV. CDR3 DNA sequence: TGTGCCAGCAGCTTATGGGGCCCAGATACGCAGTATTTT. Amino acids: CASSLWGPDTQYF.

V usage is TRBV25-1 and J usage is TRBJ2-1, with 9 bases aligning to TRBD2. J gave up 9 bases and V 6 bases, and 6 bases lay outside the gene matches. The CDR3 sequence is 13 residues long. CDR1 is MGHDK, CDR2 SYGVNS, per germline. The CDR3 nucleotides are TGTGCCAGCAGCCTTAGCGGGGGTGCTGAGCAGTTCTTC. Translation gives CASSLSGGAEQFF. The variable domain in full, completed from reference TRBV25-1 and TRBJ2-1, reads EADIYQTPRYLVIGTGKKITLECSQTMGHDKMYWYQQDPGMELHLIHYSYGVNSTEKGDLSSESTVSRIRTEHFPLTLESARPSHTSQYLCASSLSGGAEQFFGPGTRLTVL.

V usage is TRBV27 and J usage is TRBJ1-6; a weak D match, TRBD1 (5 bases). There are 16 residues in the CDR3. CDR1 and CDR2 (germline): MNHEY, SMNVEV (reference sequence). V was pared by 5 bases and J by 6 bases, with 17 bases between. The CDR3 region is CASSPSGTASNSPLHF. CDR3 nucleotides: TGTGCCAGCAGTCCTTCCGGGACCGCATCTAATTCACCCCTCCACTTT.

V usage is TRBV27 and J usage is TRBJ1-1; D may be TRBD1 (5 bases). V shed 5 bases and J shed 5 bases, with 12 bases lying between them. This CDR3 has 13 amino acids. The germline CDR1 and CDR2 sequences are MNHEY and SMNVEV (reference sequence). This chain's CDR3 is CASSPSRGTEAFF. CDR3 in DNA: TGTGCCAGCAGTCCTAGTAGGGGAACTGAAGCTTTCTTT.

The CDR3 is CASGTLRKYF. CDR3 DNA sequence: TGTGCCAGCGGGACTCTCAGGAAGTACTTC. The chain is built from TRBV6-1 and TRBJ2-7, with D tentatively TRBD2 (6 bases). CDR1 and CDR2 (germline): MNHNS, SASEGT. The ends were cut back, 8 bases at V and 11 bases at J, with 13 bases in the middle. This CDR3 region has 10 residues.

The chain couples TRBV11-1 to TRBJ2-7; TRBD1 matches 8 bases. CDR1 is SGHAT and CDR2 is FQDESV in the germline V gene (reference sequence). V shed 5 bases and J 3 bases; nucleotides not matched to a gene: 12. This CDR3 is 16 amino acids long. The chain's CDR3 is CASSRGQGLWGYEQYF. The CDR3 DNA reads TGTGCCAGCAGCCGCGGACAGGGATTGTGGGGCTACGAGCAGTACTTC.

The rearrangement joins TRBV30 to TRBJ2-5, with D perhaps matching TRBD1 (6 bases). Trimming left V 5 bases short and J 4 bases short, with 11 bases between. In germline, CDR1 is GTSNPN, CDR2 SVGIG (reference sequence). CDR3 size: 12 residues. CDR3 nucleotides: TGTGCCTGGGCAGGGGTCAGAGAGACCCAGTACTTC. This codes for CAWAGVRETQYF.

This sequence joins TRBV10-3 and TRBJ1-1, with D possibly being TRBD1 (6 bases). V was clipped by 3 bases and J by 4 bases, with 12 bases between them. Per germline, CDR1 ENHRY and CDR2 SYGVKD. This CDR3 contains 14 residues. The CDR3 sequence is CAISEAGAGTEAFF. As DNA, the CDR3 is TGTGCCATCAGTGAAGCAGGGGCGGGCACTGAAGCTTTCTTT.

The V gene is TRBV7-8, the J gene TRBJ1-1; D is uncertain. Germline values: CDR1 SGHVS, CDR2 FQNEAQ. Trimming stripped 5 bases from V and 0 bases from J, with 13 bases between. The CDR3 extends over 15 amino acids. The CDR3 region has the DNA TGTGCCAGCAGCCGCCTCCTCGGGATGAACACTGAAGCTTTCTTT. Translating gives CASSRLLGMNTEAFF. Together with reference TRBV7-8 and TRBJ1-1, the CDR3 gives the full variable domain: GAGVSQSPRYKVAKRGQDVALRCDPISGHVSLFWYQQALGQGPEFLTYFQNEAQLDKSGLPSDRFFAERPEGSVSTLKIQRTQQEDSAVYLCASSRLLGMNTEAFFGQGTRLTVV.

The J gene is TRBJ1-2, the V gene TRBV4-1; D gene unclear. The CDR3 covers 15 residues. The V gene lost 0 bases and the J gene lost 2 bases, with 10 bases spanning the gap. The germline V gene encodes CDR1 MGHRA and CDR2 YSYEKL. The CDR3 DNA sequence: TGCGCCAGCAGCCAAGATCGCAGTTTCAACTATGGCTACACCTTC. Its translation is CASSQDRSFNYGYTF.

Details on this clone: In the same sample, other DNA sequences code for this CDR3. This chain uses TRBV5-1 with TRBJ1-3, with D unresolved. The CDR3 sequence is 13 residues long. Germline V gene lookup returns CDR1 SGHRS and CDR2 YFSETQ. V lost 0 bases and J 1 base, leaving 2 bases between the germline ends. The chain's CDR3 is CASSLGSGNTIYF. The CDR3 coding sequence is TGCGCCAGCAGCTTGGGGTCTGGAAACACCATATATTTT.

The chain employs TRBV11-2 and TRBJ1-1; D is unresolved. The germline V gene has CDR1 SGHAT and CDR2 FQNNGV. CDR3 length: 13 amino acids. Between the trimmed V and J ends, which lost 4 bases and 1 base, there was a span of 7 bases. The CDR3 loop reads CASSSGPNTEAFF. The CDR3 DNA reads as TGTGCCAGCAGCTCTGGGCCGAACACTGAAGCTTTCTTT.

This clone was counted a single time. This rearrangement joins TRBV7-9 to TRBJ2-7; D possibly corresponds to TRBD1 (6 bases). V was clipped by 4 bases and J by 4 bases, with 11 bases between them. Per the germline V gene, CDR1 is SEHNR and CDR2 is FQNEAQ (reference sequence). This CDR3 region has 13 residues. CDR3 nucleotide sequence: TGTGCCAGCAGCTATGGGGGCCCATACGAGCAGTACTTC. Its protein product is CASSYGGPYEQYF.

The chain carries TRBV7-9 and TRBJ2-3, with TRBD1 identical over 8 bases. Germline loops: CDR1 SEHNR, CDR2 FQNEAQ (reference sequence). Trimming cost V 6 bases and J 3 bases; bases outside gene matches: 8. CDR3 length equals 15 residues. In nucleotides, the CDR3 is TGTGCCAGCAGATCTCGTCAGGGGGCAACAGATACGCAGTATTTT. This sequence encodes CASRSRQGATDTQYF.

The chain joins TRBV19 to TRBJ1-6, with TRBD1 matching 7 bases. CDR1 LNHDA and CDR2 SQIVND come from the germline V gene (reference sequence). V trimming: 8 bases; J trimming: 10 bases; junction bases outside the gene matches: 8. CDR3 length: 13 amino acids. CDR3 sequence (DNA): TGTGCCAGTTGGACAGGTCGGAACTCACCCCTCCACTTT. Its translation is CASWTGRNSPLHF.

The chain combines TRBV4-1 with TRBJ1-3; 7 bases line up with TRBD1. Germline V gene data show CDR1 as MGHRA and CDR2 as YSYEKL. This CDR3 region has 17 residues. The junction had 10 bases not matched to a gene; V was cut back by 4 bases and J by 1 base. The CDR3 sequence: CASSRDPPRGSGNTIYF. CDR3 coding DNA: TGCGCCAGCAGCCGAGATCCGCCCAGGGGGTCTGGAAACACCATATATTTT.

This rearrangement joins TRBV11-2 to TRBJ1-1, with TRBD1 as a possible D gene (5 bases). Trimming stripped 5 bases from V and 1 base from J, with 11 bases between. Germline values: CDR1 SGHAT, CDR2 FQNNGV. The CDR3 covers 14 residues. CDR3 loop: CASSHRQKNTEAFF. The CDR3, as DNA: TGTGCCAGCAGCCATAGACAGAAGAACACTGAAGCTTTCTTT.

The chain employs TRBV7-9 and TRBJ2-7; D possibly corresponds to TRBD1 (5 bases). V lost 11 bases and J 4 bases, leaving 12 bases between the germline ends. Germline CDR1 reads SEHNR; CDR2 reads FQNEAQ (reference sequence). The length of the CDR3 is 11 residues. CDR3 in amino acids: CAVLDSYEQYF. CDR3 DNA: TGTGCCGTCTTAGACAGTTACGAGCAGTACTTC.

This chain joins TRBV6-5 and TRBJ2-3; D not certain. Between the trimmed V and J ends, which lost 2 bases and 7 bases, there was a span of 10 bases. Looked up from germline, CDR1 is MNHEY and CDR2 is SVGAGI. The CDR3 consists of 13 residues. CDR3 sequence reads: CASSYPAENTQYF. CDR3 coding DNA: TGTGCCAGCAGTTACCCCGCTGAAAATACGCAGTATTTT.

CDR3 region: CASTDNTGTGTGEQYF. CDR3 DNA sequence: TGTGCCAGTACTGATAATACCGGGACAGGGACAGGCGAGCAGTACTTC. This rearrangement joins TRBV19 to TRBJ2-7; 9 bases line up with TRBD1. This CDR3 is built from 16 residues. Germline lookup yields CDR1 LNHDA and CDR2 SQIVND (reference sequence). With V trimmed by 7 bases and J by 6 bases, 16 bases remained unmatched.

The gene calls are TRBV19 and TRBJ1-1; 8 positions agree with TRBD1. The length of the CDR3 is 15 residues. Germline assignment: CDR1 LNHDA and CDR2 SQIVND (reference sequence). The V segment lost 6 bases and the J segment 0 bases; nucleotides outside the gene matches: 6. The CDR3 sequence is CASRPQGALNTEAFF. CDR3 DNA: TGTGCCAGTAGACCTCAGGGGGCCCTGAACACTGAAGCTTTCTTT.

The rearrangement links TRBV7-6 to TRBJ2-5; perhaps TRBD2 as D (5 bases). Germline assignment: CDR1 SGHVS and CDR2 FNYEAQ. This CDR3 spans 13 amino acids. V gave up 8 bases and J gave up 0 bases, with 10 bases separating them. As DNA, the CDR3 is TGTGCCAGCGCTAGGGAGTACCAAGAGACCCAGTACTTC. Protein: CASAREYQETQYF.

This rearrangement joins TRBV9 to TRBJ1-3; D ambiguous. The CDR3 covers 14 residues. Trimming removed 3 bases from V and 2 bases from J, with 9 bases in between. Germline CDR1 SGDLS, CDR2 YYNGEE. CDR3 sequence reads: CASSGRVAGNTIYF. The CDR3, as DNA: TGTGCCAGCAGCGGACGGGTGGCTGGAAACACCATATATTTT. Based on the CDR3 plus reference TRBV9 and TRBJ1-3, the full variable domain is DSGVTQTPKHLITATGQRVTLRCSPRSGDLSVYWYQQSLDQGLQFLIQYYNGEERAKGNILERFSAQQFPDLHSELNLSSLELGDSALYFCASSGRVAGNTIYFGEGSWLTVV.

This clone turned up a few times. V usage is TRBV7-6 and J usage is TRBJ2-3; D might be TRBD1 or TRBD2, each matching 6 bases. V lost 0 bases and J lost 13, with 14 bases in between. The CDR3 is made up of 13 amino acids. The germline V gene encodes CDR1 SGHVS and CDR2 FNYEAQ. CDR3 loop: CASSLAGGIGKYF. CDR3 nucleotide sequence: TGTGCCAGCAGCTTAGCCGGGGGCATCGGAAAGTATTTT.